The entry below describes one T cell receptor beta chain. The record originates from a study of blood T cell repertoires in COVID-19. This CDR3 contains 16 residues. CDR1 is KGHSH and CDR2 is LQKENI in the germline V gene. V dropped 4 bases and J dropped 5; count of bases not matched to a gene: 8. The assay was immunoSEQ multiplex PCR, and TCRdb's table has in-frame clones only and misses some. Here the sample spans around 230,000 clones, approximately 75% being singletons. The genes are TRBV18 and TRBJ2-2; the match to TRBD1 covers 9 bases. This receptor was taken from a man aged 35 to 55 who had recovered from COVID-19. Sequencing was carried out using PBMCs or T cells enriched from blood (not recorded which). The CDR3 spells CASSLFDGQGTGELFF. CDR3 DNA sequence: TGTGCCAGCTCACTCTTCGACGGACAGGGGACCGGGGAGCTGTTTTTT. Variable domain in full (rest from reference TRBV18 and TRBJ2-2): NAGVMQNPRHLVRRRGQEARLRCSPMKGHSHVYWYRQLPEEGLKFMVYLQKENIIDESGMPKERFSAEFPKEGPSILRIQQVVRGDSAAYFCASSLFDGQGTGELFFGEGSRLTVL.